A selection of T cell receptor beta chains follows, all from one sample in a study of blood T cell repertoires in COVID-19. TCRdb's copy holds only in-frame clones and misses some; the assay was immunoSEQ multiplex PCR. This sample has some 460,000 clones, with around 87% found just once. The specimen was PBMCs or T cells enriched from blood (not recorded which). The receptors were gathered from a woman under 30 who had recovered from COVID-19. CDR3s include the opening cysteine and the closing phenylalanine or tryptophan. Each record gives: CDR3 length, V gene, J gene, D gene, clone size, CDR3 DNA, CDR3 protein. A D gene is named only where the DNA matches it firmly. Not all rows give a size; the values are once, few, many and, for expanded clones, a class.

cdr3_length: 13
v_call: TRBV7-2
j_call: TRBJ1-1
d_call: TRBD1
clone_size: few
cdr3_nt: TGTGCCAGCAGCTTCGGACAGGGCGCTGAAGCTTTCTTT
cdr3_aa: CASSFGQGAEAFF

cdr3_length: 17
v_call: TRBV29-1
j_call: TRBJ1-4
d_call: TRBD1
clone_size: .
cdr3_nt: TGCAGCGTGGGTGGACAGGCCGGGGGTGCGGGTAATGAAAAACTGTTTTTT
cdr3_aa: CSVGGQAGGAGNEKLFF

cdr3_length: 13
v_call: TRBV28
j_call: TRBJ1-2
d_call: .
clone_size: .
cdr3_nt: TGTGCCAGCAGTTCCCCCCTCAACTATGGCTACACCTTC
cdr3_aa: CASSSPLNYGYTF

cdr3_length: 13
v_call: TRBV6-1
j_call: TRBJ1-5
d_call: .
clone_size: once
cdr3_nt: TGTGCCAGCAGTGATTATAGCAATCAGCCCCAGCATTTT
cdr3_aa: CASSDYSNQPQHF

cdr3_length: 15
v_call: TRBV28
j_call: TRBJ1-5
d_call: .
clone_size: few
cdr3_nt: TGTGCCAGCAGCTCCTGGACGGGGAGCAATCAGCCCCAGCATTTT
cdr3_aa: CASSSWTGSNQPQHF

cdr3_length: 13
v_call: TRBV2
j_call: TRBJ2-3
d_call: TRBD1
clone_size: .
cdr3_nt: TGTGCCAGCAGTCCTGGGACAGCAGATACGCAGTATTTT
cdr3_aa: CASSPGTADTQYF

cdr3_length: 15
v_call: TRBV6-1
j_call: TRBJ1-5
d_call: .
clone_size: .
cdr3_nt: TGTGCCAGCAGTGAAGACGGCAGCTCGGGTCAGCCCCAGCATTTT
cdr3_aa: CASSEDGSSGQPQHF

cdr3_length: 15
v_call: TRBV6-2/TRBV6-3
j_call: TRBJ1-5
d_call: TRBD1
clone_size: .
cdr3_nt: TGTGCCAGCAGTTTAACAGGGGTTTCTTATCAGCCCCAGCATTTT
cdr3_aa: CASSLTGVSYQPQHF

cdr3_length: 14
v_call: TRBV2
j_call: TRBJ1-4
d_call: .
clone_size: .
cdr3_nt: TGTGCCAGCAGTTATGGCAGGGCTAATGAAAAACTGTTTTTT
cdr3_aa: CASSYGRANEKLFF

cdr3_length: 15
v_call: TRBV2
j_call: TRBJ2-1
d_call: TRBD1
clone_size: .
cdr3_nt: TGTGCCAGCATAACCGTCGGGACAGGGGGAAGTGAGCAGTTCTTC
cdr3_aa: CASITVGTGGSEQFF

cdr3_length: 15
v_call: TRBV2
j_call: TRBJ1-3
d_call: TRBD1
clone_size: .
cdr3_nt: TGTGCCAGCAGTCGGGACAGGCCCTCTGGAAACACCATATATTTT
cdr3_aa: CASSRDRPSGNTIYF

cdr3_length: 14
v_call: TRBV7-9
j_call: TRBJ2-2
d_call: .
clone_size: .
cdr3_nt: TGTGCCAGCAGCTTAGGGCTTTCCACCGGGGAGCTGTCTTTT
cdr3_aa: CASSLGLSTGELSF

cdr3_length: 13
v_call: TRBV7-9
j_call: TRBJ1-2
d_call: .
clone_size: .
cdr3_nt: TGTGCCAGCGCCCCCAGGGATCGGAGTGGCTACACCTTC
cdr3_aa: CASAPRDRSGYTF

cdr3_length: 11
v_call: TRBV7-9
j_call: TRBJ1-1
d_call: .
clone_size: .
cdr3_nt: TGTGCCAGCAGTCAACTGGCTGAAGCTTTCTTT
cdr3_aa: CASSQLAEAFF

cdr3_length: 16
v_call: TRBV5-1
j_call: TRBJ2-3
d_call: TRBD2
clone_size: .
cdr3_nt: TGCGCCAGCACCCTGACTAGCTACTCGGACACAGATACGCAGTATTTT
cdr3_aa: CASTLTSYSDTDTQYF

cdr3_length: 12
v_call: TRBV2
j_call: TRBJ1-2
d_call: TRBD1
clone_size: .
cdr3_nt: TGTGCCAAAAAACAGGGGTACTATGGCTACACCTTC
cdr3_aa: CAKKQGYYGYTF

cdr3_length: 14
v_call: TRBV24-1
j_call: TRBJ2-5
d_call: .
clone_size: .
cdr3_nt: TGTGCCACCAGTGATAGCGACAGCCAAGAGACCCAGTACTTC
cdr3_aa: CATSDSDSQETQYF

cdr3_length: 16
v_call: TRBV5-1
j_call: TRBJ2-1
d_call: TRBD1
clone_size: .
cdr3_nt: TGCGCCAGCAGCCCATACGGGACAGCCTCCTACAATGAGCAGTTCTTC
cdr3_aa: CASSPYGTASYNEQFF

cdr3_length: 15
v_call: TRBV6-5
j_call: TRBJ2-3
d_call: TRBD2
clone_size: .
cdr3_nt: TGTGCCAGCAGTTACCGGAGCGGGGAGGGAGATACGCAGTATTTT
cdr3_aa: CASSYRSGEGDTQYF

cdr3_length: 12
v_call: TRBV7-8
j_call: TRBJ2-7
d_call: .
clone_size: .
cdr3_nt: TGTGCCAGCAGCTTTGCGGTATACGAGCAGTACTTC
cdr3_aa: CASSFAVYEQYF

cdr3_length: 14
v_call: TRBV18
j_call: TRBJ1-6
d_call: .
clone_size: .
cdr3_nt: TGTGCCAGCTCACCAGCGCGGAATAATTCACCCCTCCACTTT
cdr3_aa: CASSPARNNSPLHF

cdr3_length: 16
v_call: TRBV12-5
j_call: TRBJ2-2
d_call: TRBD1
clone_size: few
cdr3_nt: TGTGCTAGTAGTTGGAGTGGACAGGAGCACACCGGGGAGCTGTTTTTT
cdr3_aa: CASSWSGQEHTGELFF

cdr3_length: 13
v_call: TRBV6-5
j_call: TRBJ1-2
d_call: .
clone_size: .
cdr3_nt: TGTGCCAGCAGTTACACTGAATATGAGGGCTACACCTTC
cdr3_aa: CASSYTEYEGYTF

cdr3_length: 15
v_call: TRBV6-5
j_call: TRBJ2-6
d_call: .
clone_size: .
cdr3_nt: TGTGCCAGCAGTAGTCAGGGAAGCGGGGCCAACGTCCTGACTTTC
cdr3_aa: CASSSQGSGANVLTF

cdr3_length: 16
v_call: TRBV4-1
j_call: TRBJ2-7
d_call: .
clone_size: .
cdr3_nt: TGCGCCAGCAGCCTCCTGAAAGAGGGACACCCCGACGAGCAGTACTTC
cdr3_aa: CASSLLKEGHPDEQYF

cdr3_length: 14
v_call: TRBV7-9
j_call: TRBJ2-5
d_call: TRBD2
clone_size: once
cdr3_nt: TGTGCCAGCAGCGGTCTAGCGGGGCAAGAGACCCAGTACTTC
cdr3_aa: CASSGLAGQETQYF

cdr3_length: 13
v_call: TRBV12-5
j_call: TRBJ2-7
d_call: .
clone_size: .
cdr3_nt: TGTGCTAGTGGTTTGGCAAACACCTACGAGCAGTACTTC
cdr3_aa: CASGLANTYEQYF

cdr3_length: 13
v_call: TRBV11-2
j_call: TRBJ1-1
d_call: .
clone_size: once
cdr3_nt: TGTGCCAGCAGTTTAACAGCCCGGACTGAAGCTTTCTTT
cdr3_aa: CASSLTARTEAFF

cdr3_length: 14
v_call: TRBV5-4
j_call: TRBJ1-1
d_call: TRBD1
clone_size: .
cdr3_nt: TGTGCCAGCAGCTCGGGACAGACGAACACTGAAGCTTTCTTT
cdr3_aa: CASSSGQTNTEAFF